The TCR beta chain under discussion was sequenced for a study of shared clonotypes between healthy human individuals (dated by TCRdb to the early 2020s). Regarding the complete study: A couple of women and a few men aged 18 to 49 years were included in the cohort. For each donor, CD4 naive and CD4 memory were each given three plates, CD8 naive was given two plates, and CD8 memory was given one plate. The study deeply sequenced blood TCR repertoires of five healthy adults to estimate repertoire size and the extent of clonotype sharing between individuals. Libraries were prepared and TCR repertoires were sequenced by different laboratories using diverse techniques, in order to increase sequencing depth and limit assay-specific biases. Per donor, leukapheresis produced somewhere between about 0.85 and 9.5 billion PBMCs.

The CDR3 measures 15 amino acids from cysteine to phenylalanine. Of all the DNA, just the CDR3 is kept, 45 bases in frame from base 1. The V end loses 2 bases and the J end loses 3 bases, and a stretch of 14 bases separates them. From the germline V gene, CDR1 is MGHRA and CDR2 is YSYEKL. CD8 naive samples were obtained by positive selection for CCR7 among CD45RO-negative cells, yielding a CD45RA+CCR7+ population from which TemRA cells were excluded. The donors were healthy, HIV-negative adults who had no recently reported acute infections or vaccinations. Only Caucasian adults living in Nashville, Tennessee, USA were represented among the donors. Blood was obtained by leukapheresis, after which PBMCs were separated by Ficoll-Histopaque density gradient centrifugation and cryopreserved in liquid nitrogen vapor phase. Purity and quantity of every magnetically sorted T cell population were checked by analytical flow cytometry. Genomic DNA was isolated from every sorted fraction and measured by UV absorbance on a Nanodrop 2000c.

TCR CDR3 regions were amplified from genomic DNA by multiplex PCR using the deep immunoSEQ assay. Extracted genomic DNA from each cell subset was distributed evenly across all wells of several immunoSEQ 96-well plates, and each plate was treated as a replicate. For sorted subsets, roughly 200 ng of genomic DNA, equivalent to roughly 30,000 T cell genomes, went into each replicate PCR. The purified libraries were quantified using a Qubit 3.0 fluorometer, sized with a Bioanalyzer 2100, and then quantified again using the KAPA Library Quantification kit. Every immunoSEQ 96-well plate was sequenced on a separate single-read 150-cycle Illumina NextSeq 550 flow cell. The authors processed their data as follows. The immunoSEQ output contained only junctional sequences without quality scores, so filtering could not match that applied to full-length reads. To assign V/J genes and CDR3, sequences were annotated against IMGT germline references using PyIR, a Python wrapper for IgBLAST v1.9. Reads with weak V/J assignments (E-value above 1e-6), missing CDR3, stop codons, out-of-frame junctions, or ambiguous translated residues were removed. V3J clonotypes were defined as sequences sharing an identical inferred V gene, J gene, and CDR3 amino acid sequence. To compute the percentage overlap between repertoires, the number of shared unique clonotypes was divided by the size of the smaller repertoire. Three approaches were used to assess repertoire richness: RTK rarefaction, the Chao1 estimator, and Recon v2.1 estimates of unobserved clonotypes. OLGA was used to compute generation probabilities for all TCRbeta clonotypes that the gDNA method yielded from a handful of donors. Not all clones reach the TCRdb copy of this immuneACCESS table, which keeps in-frame sequences only. Checked studies attribute under half of the gap to unresolved V genes and leave the rest unexplained. V, J and clone size reflect that table, while D and trimming were determined from the DNA. The sample table lists fewer than 850,000 clones, roughly 96% of them with a count of one. Under 0.3% of the sample is in the top ten clones.

About this clone: Its antigen remains undetermined. No base quality values were provided; no much bigger clone lies one nucleotide off.

Overall study results and their limits: Compared with non-shared clonotypes, clonotypes shared by all four sorted-subset donors had higher generation probabilities. When several donors were compared, the shared fraction of clonotypes was roughly 4.8% for naive CD4, roughly 3.4% for naive CD8, 2.3% for memory CD4, and around 0.37% for memory CD8. Rarefaction of sorted-subset datasets indicated incomplete sequencing despite the large sequencing depth. Sampling was limited to blood, and TCR repertoires in tissue likely differ from TCR repertoires in blood. Estimated clonotype richness was generally larger for naive than for memory subsets. The small number of donors limited the genetic and exposure-history diversity represented. Based on pairwise subsampling, the degree of clonotype sharing among donors was expected to be affected by sequencing depth.

The rearranged chain carries TRBV4-1 and TRBJ2-7; TRBD2 could be the D gene, as 7 bases match. This TCR was recovered from a man younger than 45 in good health. Sequenced: naive CD8+ T cells sorted from blood. Per the publication, the cell subset or site label means: CD45RA+CCR7+. The CDR3 reads as follows: CASSQRDGGRYEQYF. At the DNA level, the sequence is TGCGCCAGCAGCCAACGCGACGGGGGGCGCTACGAGCAGTACTTC.